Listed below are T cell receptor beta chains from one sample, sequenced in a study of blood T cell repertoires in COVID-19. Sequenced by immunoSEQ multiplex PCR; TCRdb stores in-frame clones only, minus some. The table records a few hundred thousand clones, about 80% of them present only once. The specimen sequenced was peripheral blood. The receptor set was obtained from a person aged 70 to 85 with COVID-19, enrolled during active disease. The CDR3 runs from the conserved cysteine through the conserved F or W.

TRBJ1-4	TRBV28	CASSPQGTNREKLFF
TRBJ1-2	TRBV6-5	CASSSGESGYTF
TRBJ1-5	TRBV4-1	CASSQETGDFYQPQHF
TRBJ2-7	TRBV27	CASMRAGGYEQYF
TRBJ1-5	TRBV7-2	CASSLRGNQPQHF
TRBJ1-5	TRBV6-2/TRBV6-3	CASSYGAARRYQPQHF
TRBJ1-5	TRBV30	CAWTGQPPQPQHF
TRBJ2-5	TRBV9	CASARSGGQETQYF
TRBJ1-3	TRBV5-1	CASSPGQTLTGGNTIYF
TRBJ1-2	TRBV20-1	CSASTGGYGYTF
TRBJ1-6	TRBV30	CAWSNRGTGRNSPLHF
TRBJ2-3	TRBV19	CASSGDRGDTQYF
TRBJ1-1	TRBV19	CASSSLPGQGNTEAFF
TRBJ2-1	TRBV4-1	CASSQVSASGRNSYNEQFF
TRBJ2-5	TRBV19	CASSISSGGQETQYF
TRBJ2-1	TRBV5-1	CASSSRRPSYNEQFF
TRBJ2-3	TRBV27	CASSPQGFSTDTQYF
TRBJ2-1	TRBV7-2	CASSSSVNNNEQFF
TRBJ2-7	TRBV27	CASSLTGTNYEQYF
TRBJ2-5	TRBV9	CASSVGTGKETQYF